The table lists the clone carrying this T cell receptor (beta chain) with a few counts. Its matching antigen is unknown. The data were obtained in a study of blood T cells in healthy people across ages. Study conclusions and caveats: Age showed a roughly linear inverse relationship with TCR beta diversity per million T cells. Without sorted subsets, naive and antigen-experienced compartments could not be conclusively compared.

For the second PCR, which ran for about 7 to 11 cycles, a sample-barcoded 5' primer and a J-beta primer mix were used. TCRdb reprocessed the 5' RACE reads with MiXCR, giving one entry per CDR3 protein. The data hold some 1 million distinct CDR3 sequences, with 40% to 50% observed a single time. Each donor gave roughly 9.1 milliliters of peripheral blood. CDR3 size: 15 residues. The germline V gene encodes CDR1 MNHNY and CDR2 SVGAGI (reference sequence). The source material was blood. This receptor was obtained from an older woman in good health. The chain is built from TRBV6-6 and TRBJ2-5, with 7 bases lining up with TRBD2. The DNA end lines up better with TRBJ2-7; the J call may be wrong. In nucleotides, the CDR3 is TGTGCCAGCAGTTACGCGACTAGCAGTACCTACGAGCAGTACTTC. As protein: CASSYATSSTYEQYF.